A selection of T cell receptor beta chains follows, all from one sample in a study of post-analysis software for immune sequencing data. One entry per CDR3 protein results from TCRdb running MiXCR on the PCR reads. This table holds around 190,000 distinct CDR3 sequences, around 30% found once. Sequencing was performed on blood. The receptors originated from a girl under 18 with multiple sclerosis. CDR3s include the opening cysteine and the closing phenylalanine or tryptophan. A D gene is named only where the DNA matches it firmly. Rows may omit the clone size; those that give it use once, few, many or a size class.

d_call	cdr3_length	v_call	j_call	clone_size	cdr3_aa	cdr3_nt
NA	16	TRBV12-3/TRBV12-4	TRBJ2-3	NA	CASSLVSNSPTDTQYF	TGTGCCAGCAGTTTAGTCTCGAACAGTCCCACAGATACGCAGTATTTT
NA	13	TRBV20-1	TRBJ2-3	many	CSARDYRGDTQYF	TGCAGTGCTAGAGACTACCGGGGAGATACGCAGTATTTT
TRBD2	14	TRBV28	TRBJ2-3	few	CASAEGGRAGTQYF	TGTGCCAGCGCCGAGGGCGGGAGGGCCGGTACGCAGTATTTT
NA	14	TRBV4-2	TRBJ2-7	many	CASSQASVGGEQYF	TGTGCCAGCAGCCAAGCTTCAGTCGGGGGCGAGCAGTACTTC
NA	14	TRBV20-1	TRBJ2-7	few	CSATRGRGTYEQYF	TGCAGTGCTACCAGGGGCAGGGGAACCTACGAGCAGTACTTC
NA	15	TRBV4-1	TRBJ1-1	many	CASSQRPLGYTEAFF	TGCGCCAGCAGCCAAAGGCCGCTGGGGTACACTGAAGCTTTCTTT
NA	13	TRBV5-1	TRBJ2-3	many	CASSLDYQIAQYF	TGCGCCAGCAGCTTGGACTACCAGATCGCGCAGTATTTT
NA	15	TRBV25-1	TRBJ2-5	NA	CASSLHPRAKETQYF	TGTGCCAGCAGTCTTCACCCACGGGCGAAAGAGACCCAGTACTTC
NA	16	TRBV15	TRBJ1-4	NA	CATSPNIPATNEKLFF	TGTGCCACCAGTCCGAACATACCAGCAACTAATGAAAAACTGTTTTTT
NA	15	TRBV5-4	TRBJ1-6	few	CASSFPEPYNSPLHF	TGTGCCAGCAGCTTTCCAGAACCTTATAATTCACCCCTCCACTTT
TRBD1	14	TRBV7-9	TRBJ1-2	NA	CASSWTGVHYGYTF	TGTGCCAGCAGCTGGACAGGGGTGCACTATGGCTACACCTTC
TRBD2	13	TRBV20-1	TRBJ2-7	few	CSARLAAYNEQYF	TGCAGTGCTCGACTAGCGGCCTACAATGAGCAGTACTTC
TRBD1	14	TRBV6-5	TRBJ2-1	few	CASSWGQLQETQFF	TGTGCCAGCAGTTGGGGACAGCTCCAAGAGACCCAGTTCTTC
TRBD2	15	TRBV6-5	TRBJ2-3	many	CASTYRGGRTDTQYF	TGTGCCAGCACATACCGGGGGGGACGCACAGATACGCAGTATTTT
NA	16	TRBV5-1	TRBJ2-1	NA	CASRAGSELLHNEQFF	TGCGCCAGCAGGGCGGGGTCCGAGTTACTTCACAATGAGCAGTTCTTC
NA	15	TRBV27	TRBJ1-5	few	CASSSFGGGNQPQHF	TGTGCCAGCAGTTCATTTGGCGGAGGCAATCAGCCCCAGCATTTT
NA	13	TRBV5-1	TRBJ1-1	few	CASSYWMNTEAFF	TGCGCCAGCAGCTACTGGATGAACACTGAAGCTTTCTTT
TRBD2	19	TRBV28	TRBJ2-7	few	CASSFPQLRRASGSYEQYF	TGTGCCAGCAGTTTTCCCCAGCTCCGCAGGGCTAGCGGGAGTTACGAGCAGTACTTC
TRBD2	15	TRBV7-2	TRBJ2-3	many	CASSSGTTRTDTQYF	TGTGCCAGCAGCTCCGGGACTACCCGCACAGATACGCAGTATTTT
TRBD2	16	TRBV20-1	TRBJ2-7	many	CSARHWLAETIYEQYF	TGCAGTGCTAGACATTGGCTAGCGGAGACGATCTACGAGCAGTACTTC
NA	12	TRBV28	TRBJ2-1	few	CASSSPPLEQFF	TGTGCCAGCAGTTCCCCCCCTCTGGAGCAGTTCTTC
NA	15	TRBV6-5	TRBJ2-3	many	CASTMGTLYTDTQYF	TGTGCCAGCACCATGGGGACTCTATATACAGATACGCAGTATTTT
NA	14	TRBV4-1	TRBJ2-1	few	CASSQTASYNEQFF	TGCGCCAGCAGTCAGACAGCTTCCTACAATGAGCAGTTCTTC
TRBD2	15	TRBV4-1	TRBJ2-3	NA	CASSQGGLSGDTQYF	TGCGCCAGCAGCCAAGGGGGACTATCGGGGGATACGCAGTATTTT
NA	17	TRBV7-9	TRBJ2-1	NA	CASSPTLGSGLLNEQFF	TGTGCCAGCAGCCCCACCCTTGGGTCAGGACTCTTAAATGAGCAGTTCTTC
NA	17	TRBV5-6	TRBJ1-5	few	CASTTPKRDECNQPQHF	TGTGCCAGCACCACCCCCAAGAGGGATGAATGCAATCAGCCCCAGCATTTT
NA	12	TRBV29-1	TRBJ2-7	NA	CSARDTDYEQYF	TGCAGCGCTCGGGACACCGACTACGAGCAGTACTTC
NA	13	TRBV18	TRBJ1-2	few	CASSPQGFDGYTF	TGTGCCAGCTCACCCCAGGGTTTTGATGGCTACACCTTC
NA	13	TRBV27	TRBJ1-4	NA	CASSGQRGEKLFF	TGTGCCAGTTCAGGACAGAGGGGCGAAAAACTGTTTTTT
TRBD1	17	TRBV5-6	TRBJ1-5	few	CASSLLQGTGPNQPQHF	TGTGCCAGCAGCTTACTACAGGGGACAGGACCCAATCAGCCCCAGCATTTT
TRBD1	15	TRBV7-7	TRBJ2-7	many	CASSLGTGLSYEQYF	TGTGCCAGCAGCCTGGGGACAGGATTATCCTACGAGCAGTACTTC
TRBD1	15	TRBV5-1	TRBJ1-4	NA	CASSGTGATNEKLFF	TGCGCCAGCAGCGGGACAGGGGCAACTAATGAAAAACTGTTTTTT
NA	13	TRBV28	TRBJ1-1	NA	CASSLNSGSEAFF	TGTGCCAGCAGTTTAAACTCCGGGTCTGAAGCTTTCTTT
TRBD2	20	TRBV12-5	TRBJ2-5	NA	CASGLVGKGLTSGAQETQYF	TGTGCTAGTGGTTTGGTAGGCAAGGGGTTGACTAGCGGGGCCCAAGAGACCCAGTACTTC